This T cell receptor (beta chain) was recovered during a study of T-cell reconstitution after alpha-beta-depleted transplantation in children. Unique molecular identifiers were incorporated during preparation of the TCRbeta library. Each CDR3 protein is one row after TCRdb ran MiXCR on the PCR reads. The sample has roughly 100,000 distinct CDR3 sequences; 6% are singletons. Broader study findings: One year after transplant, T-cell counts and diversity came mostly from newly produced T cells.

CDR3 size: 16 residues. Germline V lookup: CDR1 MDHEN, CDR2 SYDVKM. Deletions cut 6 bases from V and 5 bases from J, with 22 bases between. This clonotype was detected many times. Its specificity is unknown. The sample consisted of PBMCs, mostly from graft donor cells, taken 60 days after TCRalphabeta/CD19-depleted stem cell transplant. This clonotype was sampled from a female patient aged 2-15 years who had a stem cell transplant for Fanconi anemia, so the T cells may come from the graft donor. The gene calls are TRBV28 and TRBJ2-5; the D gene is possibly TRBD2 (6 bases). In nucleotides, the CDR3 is TGTGCCAGCAGACGGAGGAGGGCCAGAGTATGGGAGACCCAGTACTTC. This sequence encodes CASRRRRARVWETQYF.